The 17 T cell receptor beta chains in this list originate from one sample, sequenced in a study of T-cell memory formation after mild COVID-19. TCRdb fed the 5' RACE reads into MiXCR, producing one record per CDR3 protein. In the table there are about 360,000 distinct CDR3 sequences, approximately 15% of which are singletons. Sequencing input: PBMCs or a T cell subset sorted from them (not recorded which). The receptors originated from a man between 18 and 29 years old who had mild COVID-19 (a few samples of this study predate the infection). Cell type and time point are not known.

The chain carries TRBV5-6 and TRBJ2-5, with 9 bases matching TRBD2. J lost 1 base, V lost 1 base, and 11 bases had no gene match. This CDR3 region has 18 residues. Germline V gene lookup returns CDR1 SGHDT and CDR2 YYEEEE. The CDR3 coding sequence is TGTGCCAGCAGCTTGTCGATGGTGATAGCGGGGGTCCAAGAGACCCAGTACTTC. Protein product: CASSLSMVIAGVQETQYF.

The chain employs TRBV7-9 and TRBJ2-4, with 8 bases matching TRBD1. With 5 bases clipped from V and 5 bases from J, the junction kept 8 bases outside the gene matches. Germline CDR1 is SEHNR and CDR2 is FQNEAQ (reference sequence). The CDR3 sequence is 15 residues long. The CDR3 region is CASSPPGTGENIQYF. The CDR3 DNA reads as TGTGCCAGCAGCCCGCCCGGGACAGGAGAAAACATTCAGTACTTC.

This clonotype was seen ten or more times. The chain is built from TRBV7-9 and TRBJ2-5; TRBD2 agrees at 9 bases. The CDR3 has 16 residues. Germline V CDR1 and CDR2: SEHNR, FQNEAQ (reference sequence). Trimming at V came to 5 bases and at J to 7 bases, leaving 14 bases not matched to a gene. This CDR3 reads CASSPGLAGRTGTQYF. As DNA, the CDR3 is TGTGCCAGCAGCCCGGGCCTAGCGGGGAGGACTGGGACCCAGTACTTC.

The chain has TRBV4-3 and TRBJ1-6; 10 nucleotides line up with TRBD1. Trimming at V came to 3 bases and at J to 11 bases, leaving 7 bases not matched to a gene. CDR3 size: 15 residues. Germline V gene sequence: CDR1 LGHNA, CDR2 YSLEER. Here the CDR3 reads CASSQGQGRRAPLHF. CDR3 nucleotides: TGCGCCAGCAGCCAGGGACAGGGGAGGAGGGCACCCCTCCACTTT.

The V call is TRBV2, the J call TRBJ2-2; 16 bases map to TRBD2. With V trimmed by 6 bases and J by 4 bases, 5 bases remained unmatched. This CDR3 has 17 residues. Germline CDR1 reads SNHLY; CDR2 reads FYNNEI. CDR3 nucleotide sequence: TGTGCCAGCAGCGCCGGGACTAGCGGGGGGGCCACCGGGGAGCTGTTTTTT. Encoded protein: CASSAGTSGGATGELFF.

This clonotype turned up a few times. The chain links TRBV25-1 to TRBJ2-3; either TRBD1 or TRBD2 may fit D (5 bases each). The V gene lost 1 base and the J gene lost 4 bases, with 15 bases spanning the gap. Germline CDR1 MGHDK, CDR2 SYGVNS. This CDR3 has 16 residues. The CDR3 DNA reads TGTGCCAGCAGTGAATGGCGAGGGGCTGAGGCAGATACGCAGTATTTT. Its translation is CASSEWRGAEADTQYF.

This clonotype was picked up a small number of times. The V and J genes are TRBV15 and TRBJ2-7; D call uncertain. The CDR3 extends over 13 amino acids. Per the germline V gene, CDR1 is LNHNV and CDR2 is YYDKDF (reference sequence). Trimming took off 5 bases at V and 4 bases at J, with 12 bases between the two ends. The CDR3 DNA sequence: TGTGCCACCAGCGACGACATCGCTTACGAGCAGTACGTC. Protein sequence: CATSDDIAYEQYV.

This clonotype came up many times. This chain joins TRBV20-1 and TRBJ2-3, with unresolved D. V lost 1 base and J 2 bases, leaving 10 bases between the germline ends. The CDR3 totals 14 residues. CDR1 and CDR2 from the germline V gene are DFQATT and SNEGSKA (reference sequence). The CDR3 DNA reads as TGCAGTGCTAGAGTTAGCTCTAACACAGATACGCAGTATTTT. Encoded protein: CSARVSSNTDTQYF.

This clonotype was found many times. The chain employs TRBV7-9 and TRBJ1-1, with TRBD1 as a possible D gene (5 bases). Germline CDR1 reads SEHNR; CDR2 reads FQNEAQ (reference sequence). CDR3 length: 14 residues. Trimming left V 4 bases short and J 4 bases short, with 13 bases between. The CDR3 is CASSSKQEFTEAFF. DNA of the CDR3: TGTGCCAGCAGCTCGAAACAGGAATTCACTGAAGCTTTCTTT.

This clonotype was seen more than once but under ten times. The gene calls are TRBV21-1 and TRBJ1-5. TRBV21-1 is deemed a pseudogene. There are 13 residues in the CDR3. The CDR3: CASSTGLRQPQHF. The CDR3 DNA reads as TGTGCCAGCAGCACTGGGCTGCGGCAGCCCCAGCATTTT.

This clonotype was seen a handful of times. The J gene is TRBJ1-6, the V gene TRBV12-3 or TRBV12-4; the D gene is possibly TRBD1 (5 bases). V gave up 3 bases and J gave up 7 bases, with 10 bases separating them. This CDR3 comprises 14 residues. CDR3 sequence: CASSLFWGNSPLHF. Here the CDR3 DNA reads TGTGCCAGCAGTTTGTTTTGGGGGAATTCACCCCTCCACTTT.

There are a few counts of this clonotype. The J gene is TRBJ2-3, the V gene TRBV2; tentative D call: TRBD1 (5 bases). V dropped 9 bases and J dropped 2 bases, with 18 bases sitting between them. The length of the CDR3 is 15 residues. Germline V gene data show CDR1 as SNHLY and CDR2 as FYNNEI. The CDR3 protein is CASRRDRAPTDTQYF. CDR3 coding DNA: TGTGCCAGTCGCCGAGACAGAGCCCCCACAGATACGCAGTATTTT.

The table lists this clonotype with a few counts. The chain uses TRBV24-1 and TRBJ2-1; 11 positions match TRBD2. Per germline, CDR1 KGHDR and CDR2 SFDVKD. V lost 3 bases and J lost 0; bases outside the gene matches: 6. The CDR3 length is 18 residues. The DNA for the CDR3 is TGTGCCACCAGTGATAGGACTAGCGGGCGGAGCTCCTACAATGAGCAGTTCTTC. Its protein product is CATSDRTSGRSSYNEQFF.

The genes are TRBV7-3 and TRBJ1-1; tentative D call: TRBD1 (6 bases). The ends were cut back, 5 bases at V and 4 bases at J, with 14 bases in the middle. The CDR3 has 14 residues. Per the germline V gene, CDR1 is SGHTA and CDR2 is FQGTGA. This CDR3 is CASSEQGFGTEAFF. In DNA, the CDR3 is TGTGCCAGCAGCGAACAGGGATTTGGCACTGAAGCTTTCTTT.

This clonotype was detected ten times or more. The V and J genes are TRBV5-6 and TRBJ1-5; maybe TRBD1 (5 bases). The V gene lost 1 base and the J gene lost 4 bases, with 9 bases spanning the gap. The CDR3 sequence is 14 residues long. In germline, CDR1 is SGHDT, CDR2 YYEEEE. Written as DNA, the CDR3 is TGTGCCAGCAGCTTGTGGGGGATGAATCAGCCCCAGCATTTT. It codes for CASSLWGMNQPQHF.

This clonotype showed up just a few times. The CDR3 reads CASSLLDYEQYV. In DNA form, the CDR3 reads TGTGCCAGCAGCTTGTTAGACTACGAGCAGTACGTC. V is TRBV7-9 and J is TRBJ2-7; D call uncertain. V was clipped by 3 bases and J by 3 bases, with 6 bases between them. The CDR3 is made up of 12 amino acids. Germline V gene sequence: CDR1 SEHNR, CDR2 FQNEAQ (reference sequence).

The sample holds many counts of this clonotype. The V gene is TRBV6-5, the J gene TRBJ2-6, with D possibly TRBD2 on 6 matching bases. Germline lookup yields CDR1 MNHEY and CDR2 SVGAGI. V lost 1 base to trimming and J lost 1 base, with 14 bases between them. The CDR3 is 18 amino acids. The chain's CDR3 is CASSYFAGGPSGANVLTF. The CDR3 DNA is TGTGCCAGCAGTTACTTTGCCGGGGGTCCGTCTGGGGCCAACGTCCTGACTTTC.